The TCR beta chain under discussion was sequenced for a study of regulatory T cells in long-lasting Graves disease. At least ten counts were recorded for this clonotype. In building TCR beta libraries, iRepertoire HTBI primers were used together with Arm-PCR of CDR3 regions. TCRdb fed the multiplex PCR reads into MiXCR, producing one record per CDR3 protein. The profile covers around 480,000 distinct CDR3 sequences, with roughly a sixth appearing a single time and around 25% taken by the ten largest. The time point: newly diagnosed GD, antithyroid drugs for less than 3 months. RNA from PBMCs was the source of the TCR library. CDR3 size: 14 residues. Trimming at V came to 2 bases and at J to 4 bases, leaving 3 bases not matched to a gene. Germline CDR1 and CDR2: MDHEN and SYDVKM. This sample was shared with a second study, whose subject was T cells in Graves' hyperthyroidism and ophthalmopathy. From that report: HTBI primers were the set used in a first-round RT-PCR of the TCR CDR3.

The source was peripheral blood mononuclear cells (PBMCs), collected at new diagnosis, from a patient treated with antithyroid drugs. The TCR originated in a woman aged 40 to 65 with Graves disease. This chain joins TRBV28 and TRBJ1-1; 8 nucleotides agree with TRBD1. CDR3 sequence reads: CASSLPQGATEAFF. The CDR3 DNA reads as TGTGCCAGCAGTTTACCCCAGGGGGCCACTGAAGCTTTCTTT.